The 5 T cell receptor beta chains below all came from one sample that was sequenced in a study of blood T cell repertoires in COVID-19. Repertoires were generated with immunoSEQ multiplex PCR, while TCRdb's copy carries only in-frame clones and drops some. This table holds under 200,000 clones, about 86% found once. The source material was peripheral blood. The receptors derive from a man younger than 35 with active or convalescent COVID-19.

The J gene is TRBJ1-1, the V gene TRBV13, with 9 bases identical to TRBD1. This CDR3 spans 14 amino acids. Germline loops: CDR1 PRHDT, CDR2 FYEKMQ (reference sequence). The trim removed 5 bases at V and 5 bases at J, leaving 6 bases unmatched. CDR3 coding DNA: TGTGCCAGCAGCGACCGGGACAGGGAGACTGAAGCTTTCTTT. Its translation is CASSDRDRETEAFF. The variable domain in full, with the rest retrieved from reference TRBV13 and TRBJ1-1, is AAGVIQSPRHLIKEKRETATLKCYPIPRHDTVYWYQQGPGQDPQFLISFYEKMQSDKGSIPDRFSAQQFSDYHSELNMSSLELGDSALYFCASSDRDRETEAFFGQGTRLTVV.

The J gene is TRBJ1-1, the V gene TRBV5-1; D may be TRBD1 (5 bases). V was trimmed by 4 bases and J by 1 base, leaving 11 bases between them. Germline CDR1 reads SGHRS; CDR2 reads YFSETQ. The CDR3 totals 14 residues. CDR3 nucleotides: TGCGCCAGCAGCCGCGGGACGTCGAACACTGAAGCTTTCTTT. Translating it yields CASSRGTSNTEAFF.

The chain is built from TRBV7-6 and TRBJ1-5, with 7 bases lining up with TRBD1. Germline V gives CDR1 SGHVS, CDR2 FNYEAQ. This CDR3 comprises 13 residues. V shed 4 bases, J shed 7 bases, and the junction held 4 bases outside the gene matches. The DNA of the CDR3 is TGTGCCAGCAGCTGGGACAGTGAGCAGCCCCAGCATTTT. Encoded protein: CASSWDSEQPQHF.

This clone has just one count. The chain has TRBV28 and TRBJ1-1; TRBD1 matches at 9 bases. The junction had 9 bases not matched to a gene; V was cut back by 5 bases and J by 5 bases. In germline, CDR1 is MDHEN, CDR2 SYDVKM. This CDR3 spans 15 amino acids. CDR3 in amino acids: CASSVLGQGVTEAFF. CDR3 nucleotide sequence: TGTGCCAGCAGTGTGTTGGGACAGGGCGTAACTGAAGCTTTCTTT.

V and J are TRBV19 and TRBJ1-6; D is ambiguous. The V end was cut by 3 bases, the J end by 1 base, with 7 bases between. The CDR3 totals 15 residues. Germline CDR1 and CDR2: LNHDA and SQIVND (reference sequence). The CDR3 DNA follows: TGTGCCAGTAGTATTCGAACTTCCTATAATTCACCCCTCCACTTT. It encodes CASSIRTSYNSPLHF.